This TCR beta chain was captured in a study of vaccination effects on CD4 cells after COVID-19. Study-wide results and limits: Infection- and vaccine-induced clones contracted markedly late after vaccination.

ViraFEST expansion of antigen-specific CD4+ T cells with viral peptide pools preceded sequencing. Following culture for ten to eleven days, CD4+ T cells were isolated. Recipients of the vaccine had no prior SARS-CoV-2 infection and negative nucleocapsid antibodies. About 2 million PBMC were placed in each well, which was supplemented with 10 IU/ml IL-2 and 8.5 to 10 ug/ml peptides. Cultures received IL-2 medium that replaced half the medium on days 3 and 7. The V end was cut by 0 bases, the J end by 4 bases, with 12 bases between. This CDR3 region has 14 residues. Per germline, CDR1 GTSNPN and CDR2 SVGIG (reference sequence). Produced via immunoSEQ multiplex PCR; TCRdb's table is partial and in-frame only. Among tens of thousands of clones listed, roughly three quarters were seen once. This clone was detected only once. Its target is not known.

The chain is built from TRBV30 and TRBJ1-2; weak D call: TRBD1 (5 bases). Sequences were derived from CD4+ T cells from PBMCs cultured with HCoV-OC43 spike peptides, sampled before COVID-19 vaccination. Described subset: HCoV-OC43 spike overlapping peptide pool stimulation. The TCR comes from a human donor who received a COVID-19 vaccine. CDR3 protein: CAWSVRQLRYGYTF. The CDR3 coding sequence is TGTGCCTGGAGTGTACGACAGTTGCGCTATGGCTACACCTTC. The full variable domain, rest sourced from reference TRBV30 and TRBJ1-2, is SQTIHQWPATLVQPVGSPLSLECTVEGTSNPNLYWYRQAAGRGLQLLFYSVGIGQISSEVPQNLSASRPQDRQFILSSKKLLLSDSGFYLCAWSVRQLRYGYTFGSGTRLTVV.